These T cell receptor beta chains were read from a single sample in a study of OX40 agonist ivuxolimab in advanced cancers. Sequenced by immunoSEQ multiplex PCR; TCRdb stores in-frame clones only, minus some. The table lists 35,000 to 50,000 clones, 70% to 90% of them singletons. The material was CD4+ or CD8+ T cells sorted from blood, obtained in a trial of the OX40 agonist ivuxolimab. The receptors were sampled from an adult with an advanced solid tumor such as melanoma, head and neck, liver or kidney cancer. Both conserved end residues are part of each CDR3. A D gene is named only where the DNA matches it firmly. Clone size is stated in some rows and not others, as once, few, many or a class when expanded.

CDR3 length,D gene,clone size,J gene,V gene,CDR3 protein,CDR3 DNA
16,.,medium-sized,TRBJ2-3,TRBV15,CATSRDRGGPTDTQYF,TGTGCCACCAGCAGAGATCGTGGGGGGCCCACAGATACGCAGTATTTT
15,.,once,TRBJ1-5,TRBV27,CASSSGGSGNQPQHF,TGTGCCAGCAGTTCTGGGGGCAGTGGCAATCAGCCCCAGCATTTT
16,TRBD2,.,TRBJ2-1,TRBV6-5,CASSSWRGSLYNEQFF,TGTGCCAGCAGTTCTTGGCGGGGGTCCCTCTACAATGAGCAGTTCTTC
13,.,.,TRBJ1-2,TRBV6-1,CASSDGAEYGYTF,TGTGCCAGCAGTGATGGCGCGGAGTATGGCTACACCTTC
14,.,.,TRBJ2-5,TRBV6-6,CASSSGGAEETQYF,TGTGCCAGCAGTTCGGGGGGCGCGGAGGAGACCCAGTACTTC
12,.,.,TRBJ1-2,TRBV9,CASSAGGYGYTF,TGTGCCAGCAGCGCCGGGGGCTATGGCTACACCTTC
18,.,.,TRBJ2-1,TRBV4-1,CASSQLARGWPSYNEQFF,TGCGCCAGCAGCCAATTGGCGAGAGGTTGGCCTTCCTACAATGAGCAGTTCTTC
15,TRBD2,.,TRBJ2-2,TRBV11-2,CASSSRLADTGELFF,TGTGCCAGCAGCTCCCGACTAGCGGACACCGGGGAGCTGTTTTTT
15,TRBD1,.,TRBJ2-1,TRBV11-3,CASSFSGGYYNEQFF,TGTGCCAGCAGCTTTTCAGGGGGCTACTACAATGAGCAGTTCTTC
13,.,once,TRBJ1-1,TRBV2,CASPDGKVSEAFF,TGTGCCAGCCCCGACGGGAAGGTTTCCGAAGCTTTCTTT
15,.,once,TRBJ1-1,TRBV2,CASIGSQGAGTEAFF,TGTGCCAGCATCGGGTCACAGGGAGCGGGCACTGAAGCTTTCTTT
14,TRBD2,.,TRBJ2-7,TRBV29-1,CSVERVEGGYEQYF,TGCAGCGTTGAAAGGGTCGAGGGAGGGTACGAGCAGTACTTC
13,.,.,TRBJ2-5,TRBV12-5,CASGLDSAETQYF,TGTGCTAGTGGTTTGGATTCAGCTGAGACCCAGTACTTC
15,.,.,TRBJ1-5,TRBV4-1,CASSQAGALIQPQHF,TGCGCCAGCAGCCAAGCCGGGGCCCTGATTCAGCCCCAGCATTTT
16,.,.,TRBJ1-2,TRBV6-1,CASSEFYRGLNYGYTF,TGTGCCAGCAGTGAATTTTATCGGGGACTTAACTATGGCTACACCTTC
12,.,.,TRBJ2-5,TRBV4-1,CASSQVEETQYF,TGCGCCAGCAGCCAAGTCGAAGAGACCCAGTACTTC
15,.,once,TRBJ2-3,TRBV27,CASSLMLRSTDTQYF,TGTGCCAGCAGTTTAATGCTACGGAGCACAGATACGCAGTATTTT
17,.,.,TRBJ2-3,TRBV18,CASSLGGLRDATDTQYF,TGTGCCAGCTCACTCGGCGGCCTGCGGGACGCTACAGATACGCAGTATTTT
16,.,.,TRBJ2-4,TRBV11-2,CASSPRQVLAKNIQYF,TGTGCCAGCAGCCCAAGACAGGTCCTAGCCAAAAACATTCAGTACTTC
11,.,.,TRBJ1-1,TRBV6-1,CASKENTEAFF,TGTGCCAGTAAAGAGAACACTGAAGCTTTCTTT